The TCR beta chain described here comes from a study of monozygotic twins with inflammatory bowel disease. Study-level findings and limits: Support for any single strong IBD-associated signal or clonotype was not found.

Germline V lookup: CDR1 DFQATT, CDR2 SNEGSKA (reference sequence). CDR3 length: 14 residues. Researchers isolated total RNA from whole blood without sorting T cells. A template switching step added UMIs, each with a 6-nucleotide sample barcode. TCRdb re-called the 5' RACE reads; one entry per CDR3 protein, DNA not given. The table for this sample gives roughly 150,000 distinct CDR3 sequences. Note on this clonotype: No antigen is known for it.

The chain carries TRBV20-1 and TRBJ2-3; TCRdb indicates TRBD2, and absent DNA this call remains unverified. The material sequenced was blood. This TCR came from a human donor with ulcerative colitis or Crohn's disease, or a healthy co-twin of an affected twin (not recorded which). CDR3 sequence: CSAIPGPEGNTQYF.